This paragraph covers one TCR beta chain sequence. V was pared by 5 bases and J by 2 bases, with 15 bases between. Germline V gene lookup returns CDR1 MNHEY and CDR2 SMNVEV (reference sequence). This CDR3 has 15 amino acids. The data stem from a study of blood T cell repertoires in COVID-19. Study-wide context: From the United States, Italy and Spain came samples of acute and convalescent COVID-19. The analysed material was cDNA or gDNA that came from T cells, B-cell-depleted T cells, or PBMCs.

Authors' methods: Amplification from reference gene primers served as the basis for estimated nucleated cell counts. Profiling relied on immunoSEQ multiplex PCR, and the TCRdb table lists in-frame clones only, not all of them. Clone size and V and J calls were adopted from that table, with D and trimming inferred from the DNA. Here the sample spans roughly 200,000 clones, approximately 87% being singletons. This chain connects TRBV27 to TRBJ1-1; possibly TRBD1 for D (6 bases). The sequencing input was peripheral blood. This clonotype was sampled from a man aged 55 to 70 who had recovered from COVID-19. The CDR3 DNA is TGTGCCAGCAGTGTAGGACAGAGCCGCAACACTGAAGCTTTCTTT. It codes for CASSVGQSRNTEAFF.